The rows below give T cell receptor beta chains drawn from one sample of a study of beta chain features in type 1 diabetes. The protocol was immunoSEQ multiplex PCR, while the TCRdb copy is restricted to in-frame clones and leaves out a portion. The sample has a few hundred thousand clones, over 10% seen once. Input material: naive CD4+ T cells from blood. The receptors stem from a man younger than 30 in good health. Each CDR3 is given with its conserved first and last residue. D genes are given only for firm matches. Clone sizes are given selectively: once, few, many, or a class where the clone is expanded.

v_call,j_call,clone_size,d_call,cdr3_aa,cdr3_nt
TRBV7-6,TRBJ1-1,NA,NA,CASTPGLRNTEAFF,TGTGCCAGCACCCCGGGACTCAGGAACACTGAAGCTTTCTTT
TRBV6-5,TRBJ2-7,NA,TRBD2,CASSYSGRVVHHEQYF,TGTGCCAGCAGTTACTCTGGGAGGGTTGTACATCACGAGCAGTACTTC
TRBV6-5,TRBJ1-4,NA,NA,CASRSNSGEKLFF,TGTGCCAGCAGGAGTAACAGTGGAGAAAAACTGTTTTTT
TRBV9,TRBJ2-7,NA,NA,CASSVDGELGEQYF,TGTGCCAGCAGCGTAGACGGGGAGCTCGGCGAGCAGTACTTC
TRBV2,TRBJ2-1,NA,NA,CASRDSGVLVNEQFF,TGTGCCAGCAGAGATAGCGGAGTCTTAGTAAATGAGCAGTTCTTC
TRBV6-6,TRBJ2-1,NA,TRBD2,CASSPSGAYNEQFF,TGTGCCAGCAGTCCTAGCGGAGCCTACAATGAGCAGTTCTTC
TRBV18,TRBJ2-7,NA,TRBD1,CASSQIRGQASSYEQYF,TGTGCCAGCTCACAAATCCGGGGACAGGCGAGCTCCTACGAGCAGTACTTC
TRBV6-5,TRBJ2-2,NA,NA,CASSWPGELFF,TGTGCCAGCAGTTGGCCCGGGGAGCTGTTTTTT
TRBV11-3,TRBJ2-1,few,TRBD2,CASSPASGGREQFF,TGTGCCAGCAGCCCCGCTAGCGGGGGGCGGGAACAGTTCTTC
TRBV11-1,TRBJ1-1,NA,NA,CASSPRHLMNTEAFF,TGTGCCAGCAGCCCCCGACACTTGATGAACACTGAAGCTTTCTTT
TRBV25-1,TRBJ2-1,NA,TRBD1,CASSGTGGHNEQFF,TGTGCCAGCAGTGGTACAGGGGGGCACAATGAGCAGTTCTTC
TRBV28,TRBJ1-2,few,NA,CASNLGSDSGYTF,TGTGCCAGCAATTTAGGGAGCGACTCTGGCTACACCTTC
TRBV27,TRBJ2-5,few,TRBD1,CASSPRQGGETQYF,TGTGCCAGCAGTCCCCGACAGGGCGGGGAGACCCAGTACTTC
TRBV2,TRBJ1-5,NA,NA,CASRSREGGQPQHF,TGTGCCAGCAGGTCCCGGGAGGGAGGCCAGCCCCAGCATTTT
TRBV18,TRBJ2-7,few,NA,CASSPRGISYEQYF,TGTGCCAGCTCACCTAGGGGAATCAGCTACGAGCAGTACTTC
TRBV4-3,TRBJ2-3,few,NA,CASSQDGIATDTQYF,TGCGCCAGCAGCCAAGATGGAATAGCTACAGATACGCAGTATTTT
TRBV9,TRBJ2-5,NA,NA,CASSVGSGQETQYF,TGTGCCAGCAGCGTAGGATCGGGGCAAGAGACCCAGTACTTC
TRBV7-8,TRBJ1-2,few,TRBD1,CASSLQFGTGDGYTF,TGTGCCAGCAGCTTGCAATTCGGGACAGGGGATGGCTACACCTTC
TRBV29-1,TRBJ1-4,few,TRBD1,CSVEGRGNEKLFF,TGCAGCGTTGAGGGCAGGGGGAATGAAAAACTGTTTTTT
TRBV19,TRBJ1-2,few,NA,CASTPKGRHGYTF,TGTGCCAGTACCCCCAAGGGGAGGCATGGCTACACCTTC
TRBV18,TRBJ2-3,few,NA,CASSAQTESTDTQYF,TGTGCCAGCTCAGCTCAGACAGAAAGTACAGATACGCAGTATTTT
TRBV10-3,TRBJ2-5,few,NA,CAISEVQGGETQYF,TGTGCCATCAGTGAGGTCCAGGGTGGAGAGACCCAGTACTTC
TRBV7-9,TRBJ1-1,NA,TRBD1,CASSWGTGRTEAFF,TGTGCCAGCAGCTGGGGGACAGGGAGGACTGAAGCTTTCTTT
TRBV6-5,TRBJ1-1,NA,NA,CASNQRYMNTEAFF,TGTGCCAGCAATCAGAGGTACATGAACACTGAAGCTTTCTTT
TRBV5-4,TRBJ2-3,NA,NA,CASSPGTSTDTQYF,TGTGCCAGCAGTCCTGGGACTAGCACAGATACGCAGTATTTT
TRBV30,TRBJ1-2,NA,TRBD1,CAWREGQYYGYTF,TGTGCCTGGAGGGAGGGACAGTACTATGGCTACACCTTC
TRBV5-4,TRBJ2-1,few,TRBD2,CASSLGGTSGSNEQFF,TGTGCCAGCAGCTTGGGGGGGACTAGCGGATCCAATGAGCAGTTCTTC